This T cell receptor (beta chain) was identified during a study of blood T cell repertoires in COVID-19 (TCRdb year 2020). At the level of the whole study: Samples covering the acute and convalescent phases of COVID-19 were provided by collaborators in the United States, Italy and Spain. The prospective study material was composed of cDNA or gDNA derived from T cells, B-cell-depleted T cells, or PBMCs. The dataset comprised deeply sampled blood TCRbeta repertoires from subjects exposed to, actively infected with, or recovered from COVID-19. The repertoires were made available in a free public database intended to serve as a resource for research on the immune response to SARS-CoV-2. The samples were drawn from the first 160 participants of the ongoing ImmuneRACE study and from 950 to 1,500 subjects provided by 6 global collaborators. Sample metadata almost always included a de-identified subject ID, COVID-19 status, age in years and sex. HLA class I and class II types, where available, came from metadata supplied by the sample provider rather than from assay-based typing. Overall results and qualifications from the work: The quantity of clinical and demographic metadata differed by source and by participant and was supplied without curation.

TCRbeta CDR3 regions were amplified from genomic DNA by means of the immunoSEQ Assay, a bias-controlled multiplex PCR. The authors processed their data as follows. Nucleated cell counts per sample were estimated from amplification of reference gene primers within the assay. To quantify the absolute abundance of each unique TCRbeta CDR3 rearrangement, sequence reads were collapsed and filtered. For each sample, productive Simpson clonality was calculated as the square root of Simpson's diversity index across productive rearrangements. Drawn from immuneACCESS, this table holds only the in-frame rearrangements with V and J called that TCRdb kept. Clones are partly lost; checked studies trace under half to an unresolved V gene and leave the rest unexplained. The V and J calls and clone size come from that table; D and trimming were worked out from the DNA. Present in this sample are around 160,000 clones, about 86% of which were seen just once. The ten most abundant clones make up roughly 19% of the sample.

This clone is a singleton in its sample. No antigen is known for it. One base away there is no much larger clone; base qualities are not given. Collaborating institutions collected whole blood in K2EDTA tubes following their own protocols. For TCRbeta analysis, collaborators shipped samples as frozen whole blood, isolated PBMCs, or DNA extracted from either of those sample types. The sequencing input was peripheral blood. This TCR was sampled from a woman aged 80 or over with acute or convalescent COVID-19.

The nucleotide sequence is given as TGTGCCAGCAGTGGGGGGCGGGGGACTGAAGCTTTCTTT. It encodes CASSGGRGTEAFF. The chain uses TRBV28 and TRBJ1-1; a tentative D call is TRBD1 (6 bases match). V loses 5 bases, J loses 5 bases, and the germline ends lie 12 bases apart. Reading the germline V gene gives CDR1 MDHEN and CDR2 SYDVKM. The CDR3, from cysteine to phenylalanine, totals 13 residues. CDR3 DNA only is kept here, 39 bases in frame from base 1. Full variable domain (CDR3 extended with the reference TRBV28 and TRBJ1-1 proteins): DVKVTQSSRYLVKRTGEKVFLECVQDMDHENMFWYRQDPGLGLRLIYFSYDVKMKEKGDIPEGYSVSREKKERFSLILESASTNQTSMYLCASSGGRGTEAFFGQGTRLTVV.